The 9 T cell receptor beta chains reported below all come from one sample, sequenced in a study of graft-versus-host responses after intestinal transplantation. Sequencing was performed with immunoSEQ multiplex PCR; in TCRdb, only in-frame clones are kept and a portion is missing. The sample yields 8,500 to 11,000 clones, 31% seen once. Sample: alloreactive CD4+ T cells from a mixed lymphocyte reaction culture, taken before transplantation. Subset noted: CFSE-low proliferating T cells sorted from roughly six-day pre-transplant mixed lymphocyte reaction (GvH or HvG direction). All receptors derive from a human patient who was an organ donor for intestinal transplantation.

This clone was seen a few times. This chain connects TRBV7-9 to TRBJ1-6; no firm D call. Trimming pared 0 bases from V and 10 bases from J, leaving 13 bases between. The CDR3 is 15 amino acids. Germline CDR1 and CDR2: SEHNR and FQNEAQ (reference sequence). CDR3 DNA: TGTGCCAGCAGCTTAGCATGGAGCGGGGAATCACCCCTCCACTTT. This codes for CASSLAWSGESPLHF.

V usage is TRBV2 and J usage is TRBJ2-1; D possibly corresponds to TRBD2 (7 bases). The CDR3 is 13 residues long. The germline V gene has CDR1 SNHLY and CDR2 FYNNEI. V was shortened by 10 bases and J by 6 bases, with 16 bases between the two germline ends. This CDR3 reads CATRRGGFNEQFF. The CDR3 nucleotides read TGTGCCACCCGGAGGGGGGGCTTCAATGAGCAGTTCTTC.

The chain has TRBV4-2 and TRBJ1-2; possible D gene TRBD1, 5 bases. Germline V CDR1 and CDR2: LGHNA, YNFKEQ. The CDR3 is 13 amino acids. The V and J ends lost 4 bases and 3 bases respectively, with 9 bases between them. The CDR3 nucleotides are TGTGCCAGCAGCCTCGTGGGGGACTATGGCTACACCTTC. Its translation: CASSLVGDYGYTF.

The chain carries TRBV7-9 and TRBJ2-3; TRBD2 aligns across 12 bases. Losses at the gene ends were 0 bases for V and 4 bases for J; bases not matched to a gene: 5. Germline lookup yields CDR1 SEHNR and CDR2 FQNEAQ (reference sequence). CDR3 length: 17 amino acids. The CDR3 DNA sequence: TGTGCCAGCAGCTTAGCGTGGGCTAGCGGGGGGGCAGATACGCAGTATTTT. Translating it yields CASSLAWASGGADTQYF.

This clone was seen only a few times. The CDR3 here is CASSPRFVSGGISNEQFF. The CDR3 region has the DNA TGTGCCAGCAGCCCTCGGTTTGTTAGCGGGGGGATCAGCAATGAGCAGTTCTTC. The chain couples TRBV7-9 to TRBJ2-1; the match to TRBD2 covers 10 bases. After removal of 5 bases from V and 6 bases from J, the junction contained 16 bases not matched to a gene. The CDR3 spans 18 residues. Germline CDR1 and CDR2: SEHNR and FQNEAQ (reference sequence).

V is TRBV6-1 and J is TRBJ1-2, with TRBD1 as a possible D gene (5 bases). Deletions cut 5 bases from V and 4 bases from J, with 17 bases between. Germline lookup yields CDR1 MNHNS and CDR2 SASEGT. The CDR3 has 15 residues. DNA of the CDR3: TGTGCCAGCAGTCCTTCAACCTTGGGGGTCTATGGCTACACCTTC. Its translation: CASSPSTLGVYGYTF.

This clone has only a few counts. A junction boundary mismatches the germline segment, possibly from a read error. The gene calls are TRBV7-7 and TRBJ2-5, with D hard to call. CDR1 SSHAT and CDR2 FNYEAQ come from the germline V gene (reference sequence). This CDR3 spans 14 amino acids. The CDR3 bases are TGTGCTAGCAGCTTAGGGTCTGGGGTGGAGACCCAGTACTTC. This gives the protein CASSLGSGVETQYF.

This clone was seen more than once but under ten times. CDR3 DNA sequence: TGTGCCAGCAGTTATACCGTATCTGGGGCCAACGTCCTGACTTTC. The encoded protein is CASSYTVSGANVLTF. The gene calls are TRBV28 and TRBJ2-6; D call uncertain. CDR1 is MDHEN and CDR2 is SYDVKM in the germline V gene. The CDR3 contains 15 residues. Trimming pared 4 bases from V and 1 base from J, leaving 8 bases between.

This clone has a handful of counts. The V gene is TRBV5-1, the J gene TRBJ2-1, with 8 bases identical to TRBD2. The CDR3 has 16 amino acids. Losses at the gene ends were 0 bases for V and 3 bases for J; bases not matched to a gene: 5. Germline CDR1 and CDR2: SGHRS and YFSETQ. The CDR3: CASSLGSRGVYNEQFF. The CDR3 DNA sequence: TGCGCCAGCAGCTTGGGTTCGCGGGGGGTCTACAATGAGCAGTTCTTC.